This TCR beta chain was documented in a study of identical twins. General study points: Cord blood beta clonotypes present at high abundance carried fewer insertions; no such pattern appeared in memory repertoires. Findings depended on cross-sectional statistics rather than tracking the same donors.

At least ten counts were recorded for this clonotype. No antigen is known for it. With 7 bases clipped from V and 4 bases from J, the junction kept 13 bases outside the gene matches. The length of the CDR3 is 16 residues. A universal primer binding site was introduced by template switching. The final cDNA contained unique molecular identifiers. One entry per CDR3 protein results from TCRdb running MiXCR on the 5' RACE reads. The sample contains 700,000 to 950,000 distinct CDR3 sequences, 10% to 15% of which appear only once. The same sample was also studied in work on yellow fever vaccine responses in identical twins. According to that study: Reports say the vaccine T cell response in twins looked partly convergent and partly personalized.

The sample was PBMCs. The clonotype originates from a young woman in good health. The chain links TRBV12-3 or TRBV12-4 to TRBJ2-3; 8 nucleotides align to TRBD1. Written as DNA, the CDR3 is TGTGCCAGCACTTTCCGGACAGGGTCAAAAGCAGATACGCAGTATTTT. Its protein product is CASTFRTGSKADTQYF.